The 23 T cell receptor beta chains in this list originate from one sample, sequenced in a study of regulatory T cells in long-lasting Graves disease (dated by TCRdb to the early 2020s). This sample's time point label indicates: newly diagnosed GD, antithyroid drugs for less than 3 months. RNA was extracted from PBMCs in TRIzol for both TCR sequencing and RNA sequencing. Receptor amplification or capture employed multiplex PCR. TCRdb names Illumina HiSeq 4000 as the instrument used. iRepertoire HTBI primers and Arm-PCR amplification of CDR3 regions were used to construct TCR beta libraries. Using fastp trimming at Q25 and MiXCR clonotype assembly, TCRdb reanalyzed the public sequencing data and kept in-frame beta chains. Rows with one shared CDR3 protein collapse into an entry with the most common genes and DNA. The sample records approximately 470,000 distinct CDR3 sequences, around 16% of which are singletons. Of the sample, roughly an eighth is held by the ten largest clones.

The same specimen was also included in a second study, on T cells in Graves' hyperthyroidism and ophthalmopathy.

Sample: peripheral blood mononuclear cells (PBMCs), taken at new diagnosis, from a patient treated with antithyroid drugs. The receptors originated from a man aged 40-50 years with Graves disease. Donor details come from another sample of the same person, matched by shared clones.

This clonotype was seen many times. This chain uses TRBV28 with TRBJ2-7, with 8 bases that match TRBD1. This CDR3 contains 15 residues. Germline values: CDR1 MDHEN, CDR2 SYDVKM. The J segment lost 2 bases and the V segment lost 7 bases, leaving 10 bases of the junction unmatched. This chain's CDR3 is CASTERAGGPYEQYF. The CDR3 region has the DNA TGTGCCAGCACCGAGAGGGCAGGGGGCCCCTACGAGCAGTACTTC.

The CDR3 DNA follows: TGTGCCAGCAGCAGCTCCGACGTGTACGAGCAGTACTTC. Translation gives CASSSSDVYEQYF. The chain joins TRBV7-9 to TRBJ2-7; no clear D. Germline V gene lookup returns CDR1 SEHNR and CDR2 FQNEAQ (reference sequence). The CDR3 extends over 13 amino acids. Trimming took off 5 bases at V and 4 bases at J, with 12 bases between the two ends. The whole variable domain, filled in from reference TRBV7-9 and TRBJ2-7, reads DTGVSQNPRHKITKRGQNVTFRCDPISEHNRLYWYRQTLGQGPEFLTYFQNEAQLEKSRLLSDRFSAERPKGSFSTLEIQRTEQGDSAMYLCASSSSDVYEQYFGPGTRLTVT.

This clonotype was detected ten times or more. The chain combines TRBV28 with TRBJ2-3; D uncertain. V lost 6 bases and J 2 bases, leaving 12 bases between the germline ends. The CDR3 loop spans 14 amino acids. Per germline, CDR1 MDHEN and CDR2 SYDVKM. CDR3 loop: CASRSERNTDTQYF. CDR3 nucleotide sequence: TGTGCCAGCAGGTCCGAGAGAAACACAGATACGCAGTATTTT.

This clonotype was counted only a few times. In DNA form, the CDR3 reads TGTGCCAGCAGTTTAGGCAGGGATGGGACCGGGGAGCTGTTTTTT. Residues: CASSLGRDGTGELFF. This chain connects TRBV28 to TRBJ2-2; D might be TRBD1 (5 bases). Trimming cost V 2 bases and J 5 bases, with 12 bases left between them. The germline V gene has CDR1 MDHEN and CDR2 SYDVKM. CDR3 length equals 15 residues.

The chain has TRBV9 and TRBJ2-1, with D uncertain. This CDR3 comprises 16 residues. The V gene lost 0 bases and the J gene lost 5 bases, with 15 bases spanning the gap. The V gene's germline CDR1 is SGDLS and CDR2 YYNGEE. The DNA of the CDR3 is TGTGCCAGCAGCGTAGAAGTGGGAATGGGTAACAATGAGCAGTTCTTC. Translation gives CASSVEVGMGNNEQFF.

This clonotype appeared many times. V and J are TRBV29-1 and TRBJ2-3; D not resolved. V lost 5 bases and J 0 bases, leaving 6 bases between the germline ends. Germline V gene sequence: CDR1 SQVTM, CDR2 ANQGSEA. The CDR3 has 12 residues. The DNA for the CDR3 is TGCAGCGTTCTCGGCAGCACAGATACGCAGTATTTT. As protein: CSVLGSTDTQYF.

This clonotype was detected only a few times. The chain couples TRBV20-1 to TRBJ2-2; 11 bases are shared with TRBD2. Looked up from germline, CDR1 is DFQATT and CDR2 is SNEGSKA (reference sequence). V lost 0 bases to trimming and J lost 7 bases; unmatched junction nucleotides: 10. The CDR3 contains 17 residues. The CDR3 DNA reads as TGCAGTGCTAGAGAAATTAGCGGGAGGGCCTGGGGCGGGGAGCTGTTTTTT. This codes for CSAREISGRAWGGELFF.

This clonotype was detected ten times or more. The chain recombines TRBV2 with TRBJ2-7, with a weak D call TRBD2 (5 bases). The V gene's germline CDR1 is SNHLY and CDR2 FYNNEI. Trimming took 4 bases from V and 7 from J, leaving 17 bases between them. The CDR3 contains 14 residues. The CDR3 bases are TGTGCCAGCAGTGGGGCCGTCGTGGGCGGGGAGCAGTACTTC. Translating it yields CASSGAVVGGEQYF. Complete variable domain (other parts from reference TRBV2 and TRBJ2-7): EPEVTQTPSHQVTQMGQEVILRCVPISNHLYFYWYRQILGQKVEFLVSFYNNEISEKSEIFDDQFSVERPDGSNFTLKIRSTKLEDSAMYFCASSGAVVGGEQYFGPGTRLTVT.

This clonotype was observed a few times. A much more abundant neighbour one base away suggests this may be a read error. The rearrangement links TRBV28 to TRBJ2-7, with TRBD2 identical over 8 bases. Per the germline V gene, CDR1 is MDHEN and CDR2 is SYDVKM. The CDR3 runs 14 residues. CDR3 loop: CTSTPGGTIGEQYF. CDR3 sequence (DNA): TGTACCAGCACCCCGGGGGGGACAATCGGCGAGCAGTACTTC.

This clonotype has a count of ten or more. This chain uses TRBV3-1 with TRBJ2-1; D perhaps matches TRBD2 (7 bases). With 3 bases removed from V and 12 bases from J, the gap between germline ends came to 27 bases. In germline, CDR1 is LGHDT, CDR2 YNNKEL (reference sequence). The CDR3 totals 17 residues. The chain's CDR3 is CASSHLGAGALGYGQFF. The CDR3 nucleotides read TGTGCCAGCAGCCACCTGGGGGCGGGGGCCTTAGGGTACGGGCAGTTCTTC.

This clonotype was seen at least ten times. J is TRBJ2-2 and V is TRBV7-2; 9 bases are shared with TRBD2. Germline CDR1 and CDR2: SGHTA and FQGNSA. The CDR3 sequence is 14 residues long. With V trimmed by 8 bases and J by 3 bases, 4 bases remained unmatched. CDR3 bases: TGTGCCAGCTTTTTAGCGGGAGACACCGGGGAGCTGTTTTTT. Encoded protein: CASFLAGDTGELFF.

This clonotype has ten or more counts. The chain couples TRBV28 to TRBJ1-4, with no clear D. Germline-derived CDR1 and CDR2 are MDHEN and SYDVKM. The CDR3 consists of 15 residues. Trimming removed 3 bases at V and 8 bases at J, with 16 bases between. The CDR3 bases are TGTGCCAGCAGTTTTGGGCAGAGGGAAGGAGAAAAACTGTTTTTT. As protein: CASSFGQREGEKLFF.

This clonotype was counted ten times or more. The CDR3 sequence is CATSETSGSIYEQYF. CDR3 DNA: TGTGCCACCAGCGAGACTAGCGGGAGTATTTACGAGCAGTACTTC. V gene TRBV24-1 combines with J gene TRBJ2-7, with 12 bases fitting TRBD2. The germline CDR1 and CDR2 sequences are KGHDR and SFDVKD. The CDR3 extends over 15 amino acids. The V gene end was trimmed by 7 bases and the J gene end by 4 bases; junction bases not matched to a gene: 7.

Points on this clonotype: This may stem from a read error, because a much larger clone lies one nucleotide away. The conserved phenylalanine or tryptophan normally closing the CDR3 is absent here, so this likely arose from a read error. V gene TRBV2 combines with J gene TRBJ1-1; D gene ambiguous. Per germline, CDR1 SNHLY and CDR2 FYNNEI. The CDR3 has 8 residues. The CDR3 is CASGEAFL. CDR3 coding DNA: TGTGCCAGCGGTGAAGCTTTCCTT.

This clonotype was detected many times. This chain's CDR3 is CASSQGQGPFHEQYF. The CDR3 region has the DNA TGTGCCAGCAGCCAAGGACAGGGTCCCTTCCACGAGCAGTACTTC. The V gene is TRBV3-1, the J gene TRBJ2-7; 7 nucleotides agree with TRBD1. The CDR3 has 15 residues. J lost 5 bases, V lost 1 base, and 8 bases had no gene match. The germline V gene encodes CDR1 LGHDT and CDR2 YNNKEL (reference sequence).

The table lists this clonotype with a few counts. The chain has TRBV29-1 and TRBJ2-5; 9 nucleotides line up with TRBD1. The CDR3 length is 17 residues. After removal of 0 bases from V and 4 bases from J, the junction contained 12 bases not matched to a gene. Per germline, CDR1 SQVTM and CDR2 ANQGSEA. The CDR3 is CSVEDLLRTGVTETQYF. In DNA, the CDR3 is TGCAGCGTTGAAGATCTTCTCCGGACAGGGGTTACAGAGACCCAGTACTTC.

This chain uses TRBV10-3 with TRBJ2-7, with 9 nucleotides matching TRBD1. The V gene's germline CDR1 is ENHRY and CDR2 SYGVKD. Losses at the gene ends were 3 bases for V and 3 bases for J; bases not matched to a gene: 3. This CDR3 is built from 14 residues. CDR3 sequence: CAISDRDRVYEQYF. Here the CDR3 DNA reads TGTGCCATCAGTGACCGGGACAGGGTCTACGAGCAGTACTTC.

This chain uses TRBV24-1 with TRBJ2-1, with D possibly matching TRBD2 (7 bases). CDR1 is KGHDR and CDR2 is SFDVKD in the germline V gene. Trimming cost V 2 bases and J 1 base, with 14 bases left between them. CDR3 length: 17 residues. CDR3 nucleotide sequence: TGTGCCACCAGTGATTCAAGGGGGGGGGGATCCTACAATGAGCAGTTCTTC. This translates into CATSDSRGGGSYNEQFF.

The V and J genes are TRBV6-2 or TRBV6-3 and TRBJ2-1, with 7 bases lining up with TRBD1. Germline V CDR1 and CDR2: MNHEY, SVGEGT. This CDR3 comprises 13 residues. V shed 5 bases and J 5 bases; nucleotides not matched to a gene: 3. The CDR3 DNA reads TGTGCCAGCAGTAGGGGACAGAACAATGAGCAGTTCTTC. Its protein product is CASSRGQNNEQFF.

This clonotype was seen more than once but under ten times. The chain carries TRBV3-1 and TRBJ2-3; D uncertain. With 3 bases removed from V and 0 bases from J, the gap between germline ends came to 7 bases. Per germline, CDR1 LGHDT and CDR2 YNNKEL (reference sequence). The length of the CDR3 is 14 residues. CDR3 bases: TGTGCCAGCAGCCAGCGACTTAGCACAGATACGCAGTATTTT. Encoded protein: CASSQRLSTDTQYF.

This clonotype was counted many times. This sequence joins TRBV5-1 and TRBJ2-3, with no clear D. V was shortened by 0 bases and J by 4 bases, with 15 bases between the two germline ends. The CDR3 is made up of 16 amino acids. Germline CDR1 reads SGHRS; CDR2 reads YFSETQ. Here the CDR3 DNA reads TGCGCCAGCAGCTTGGAGCCGTCCTCATCAGCAGATACGCAGTATTTT. Encoded protein: CASSLEPSSSADTQYF.

This clonotype was counted at least ten times. The rearrangement uses TRBV28 and TRBJ2-5; TRBD2 matches at 10 bases. CDR1 is MDHEN and CDR2 is SYDVKM in the germline V gene. Trimming cost V 7 bases and J 5 bases; bases outside gene matches: 7. The CDR3 contains 14 residues. The CDR3 coding sequence is TGTGCCAGCAAAGGTCTAGCGGGAGCTGAGACCCAGTACTTC. It is translated as CASKGLAGAETQYF.

This clonotype has ten or more counts. This chain connects TRBV28 to TRBJ2-7; 15 nucleotides match TRBD2. Germline CDR1 is MDHEN and CDR2 is SYDVKM. V lost 5 bases to trimming and J lost 2 bases; unmatched junction nucleotides: 1. The length of the CDR3 is 15 residues. This CDR3 is CASSGLAGGPYEQYF. The CDR3, as DNA: TGTGCCAGCAGTGGACTAGCGGGAGGGCCCTACGAGCAGTACTTC.